This is a list of T cell receptor beta chains from one sample in a study of STAT5B mutations in CD4+ large granular lymphocyte leukemia. Measured with immunoSEQ multiplex PCR; TCRdb has only the in-frame clones, and not every one. The sample consists of about 34,000 clones, about 74% of them appearing once. Sequenced material: CD4+ T cells from blood buffy coats. Receptors were obtained from a human donor in good health. Both conserved end residues are part of each CDR3. Fields, in order: V gene, D gene, J gene, clone size, CDR3 DNA, CDR3 protein. The D gene is left open where the match is weak. Clone sizes are given selectively: once, few, many, or a class where the clone is expanded.

TRBV18	.	TRBJ2-1	.	TGTGCCAGCTCACCACGCGTGGGTAACAGGGACGGGTCCTACAATGAGCAGTTCTTC	CASSPRVGNRDGSYNEQFF
TRBV7-6	.	TRBJ1-4	few	TGTGCCAGCAGCTTAACGGGGGGGTCGGAAAAACTGTTTTTT	CASSLTGGSEKLFF
TRBV18	TRBD2	TRBJ2-6	.	TGTGCCAGCTCACCAACTAGCGGGGGGGAAGAAAGGGCCAACGTCCTGACTTTC	CASSPTSGGEERANVLTF
TRBV30	.	TRBJ2-1	.	TGTGCCTGGGGTCGTTCTAGCCAGGGAACTGAGCAGTTCTTC	CAWGRSSQGTEQFF
TRBV6-5	.	TRBJ1-1	.	TGTGCCAGCACCCCCTCCTTCCCCTTTTGGACTGAAGCTTTCTTT	CASTPSFPFWTEAFF
TRBV5-4	.	TRBJ1-1	once	TGTGCCAGCAGCTCTTTAGGGGTGGCCACTGAAGCTTTCTTT	CASSSLGVATEAFF
TRBV6-5	.	TRBJ1-2	.	TGTGCCAGCAGTGGCGGACCGGGTGGGTACGGGGGCTACACCTTC	CASSGGPGGYGGYTF
TRBV5-1	.	TRBJ2-5	.	TGCGCCAGCAGCTTGACTAGCCTCAAGACCCAGTACTTC	CASSLTSLKTQYF
TRBV20-1	.	TRBJ2-1	.	TGCAGTGCCCTAAGGGGGAATGAGCAGTTCTTC	CSALRGNEQFF
TRBV5-1	.	TRBJ2-1	.	TGCGCCAGCAGCTTGGATCAGGGCAATGAGCAGTTCTTC	CASSLDQGNEQFF
TRBV7-8	.	TRBJ1-4	.	TGTGCCAGCAGCTTAGGATGGGAAAAACTGTTTTTT	CASSLGWEKLFF
TRBV19	TRBD2	TRBJ2-7	.	TGTGCCAGTAGTATGTGGACTAGCGGATTTAGCTCCTACGAGCAGTACTTC	CASSMWTSGFSSYEQYF
TRBV9	TRBD1	TRBJ2-6	.	TGTGCCAGCAGCACCCGCCAGGTGGGACAGGGGGCAGGAGGGGCCAACGTCCTGACTTTC	CASSTRQVGQGAGGANVLTF
TRBV5-1	TRBD1	TRBJ1-2	.	TGCGCCAGCAGCCCGACAGGGAGTAACATCTATGAGGACACCTTC	CASSPTGSNIYEDTF
TRBV7-2	TRBD1	TRBJ2-3	.	TGTGCCAGCAGCTTAGGACAGGGCTTCACAGATACGCAGTATTTT	CASSLGQGFTDTQYF
TRBV7-4	.	TRBJ1-5	.	TGTGCCAGCAGCCTCGAGACAGGCGAGAATAATCAGCCCCAGCATTTT	CASSLETGENNQPQHF
TRBV9	.	TRBJ2-7	.	TGTGCCAGCAGCGTAGACGTACGTCCCTACGAGCAGTACTTC	CASSVDVRPYEQYF
TRBV6-5	TRBD1	TRBJ1-2	.	TGTGCCAGCAGTTACTCTTTGGACAGGGCCTATGGCTACACCTTC	CASSYSLDRAYGYTF
TRBV5-1	.	TRBJ1-3	.	TGCGCCAGCACCCTAGGCGGGGCAACCTCTGGAAACACCATATATTTT	CASTLGGATSGNTIYF
TRBV9	TRBD1	TRBJ2-1	once	TGTGCCAGCAGCGTAGATGGGACAGTCTACAATGAGCAGTTCTTC	CASSVDGTVYNEQFF
TRBV7-2	.	TRBJ1-1	.	TGTGCCAGCAGCTTAGATTCGGGGAAAGAAGCTTTCTTT	CASSLDSGKEAFF
TRBV7-2	TRBD2	TRBJ2-5	once	TGTGCCAGCAGCGTTTCTAGCGGGACGGAGACCCAGTACTTC	CASSVSSGTETQYF
TRBV10-3	.	TRBJ1-1	few	TGTGCCATCAGTGAGTCGACGGGTCAAACTGAAGCTTTCTTT	CAISESTGQTEAFF
TRBV19	.	TRBJ1-1	few	TGTGCCAGTAGTATGGGGGTCCCGGGTGGGAACACTGAAGCTTTCTTT	CASSMGVPGGNTEAFF
TRBV4-2	TRBD1	TRBJ2-5	.	TGTGCCAGCAGCCAAGATTCCGGGGGGGGACAGGGGGCAGAGACCCAGTACTTC	CASSQDSGGGQGAETQYF
TRBV11-1	.	TRBJ2-4	.	TGTGCCAGCAGCTTGGAGGGCCGGGGAAACATTCAGTACTTC	CASSLEGRGNIQYF
TRBV9	.	TRBJ2-2	once	TGTGCCAGCAGCGTAGCTATGAACACCGGGGAGCTGTTTTTT	CASSVAMNTGELFF
TRBV28	.	TRBJ1-5	.	TGTGCCAGCAGCAGGACCCAGGGCGTGGGCAATCAGCCCCAGCATTTT	CASSRTQGVGNQPQHF
TRBV6-1	TRBD2	TRBJ2-5	.	TGTGCCAGCAGTGAAGGAAGCGGGGGGAAGGAGACCCAGTACTTC	CASSEGSGGKETQYF
TRBV6-6	.	TRBJ1-2	.	TGTGCCAGCACCTCAGAAGTGGAGGGTGGCTACACCTTC	CASTSEVEGGYTF
TRBV5-6	TRBD2	TRBJ2-3	once	TGTGCCAGCAGCCCCGGGACTAGCGGGGCACACACAGATACGCAGTATTTT	CASSPGTSGAHTDTQYF
TRBV2	.	TRBJ1-3	.	TGTGCCAGCCTCGCCGGGGGTTCTGGAAACACCATATATTTT	CASLAGGSGNTIYF
TRBV5-6	.	TRBJ1-5	few	TGTGCCAGCAGCTCGGGGTTAAATCAGCCCCAGCATTTT	CASSSGLNQPQHF
TRBV23-1	.	TRBJ1-3	.	TGCGCCAGCAGTCTTACTAGACTTTACGCATTAAACACCATATATTTT	CASSLTRLYALNTIYF
TRBV7-3	.	TRBJ2-3	.	TGTGCCAGCAGCTTAGGCTTCACAGATACGCAGTATTTT	CASSLGFTDTQYF
TRBV5-1	.	TRBJ2-7	.	TGCGCCAGTCGGACAGAAACGAATTACTACGAGCAGTACTTC	CASRTETNYYEQYF
TRBV21-1	.	TRBJ2-3	.	TGTGCCAGCAGCAAATCACCCCGGGGCAGACTAAGCACAGATACGCAGTATTTT	CASSKSPRGRLSTDTQYF
TRBV5-1	TRBD2	TRBJ2-5	.	TGCGCCAGCAGCTTGGTGGGACTAGCAACGGAAGAGACCCAGTACTTC	CASSLVGLATEETQYF
TRBV5-6	TRBD2	TRBJ2-7	.	TGTGCCAGCAGCGCGCAACTGGGCGGGGGGACCCGCGAGCAGTACTTC	CASSAQLGGGTREQYF
TRBV6-1	TRBD1	TRBJ2-3	.	TGTGCCATCAAACCGGGACAGGCAACAGATACGCAGTATTTT	CAIKPGQATDTQYF
TRBV6-1	.	TRBJ1-1	.	TGTGCCAGCAGTACCCCCGGGAACACTGAAGCTTTCTTT	CASSTPGNTEAFF
TRBV7-2	.	TRBJ2-6	.	TGTGCCAGCAGCTTAATCTCTGGGGCCAACGTCCTGACTTTC	CASSLISGANVLTF
TRBV10-1	.	TRBJ1-1	.	TGCGCCAGCCGGGGGGGGTTGAACACTGAAGCTTTCTTT	CASRGGLNTEAFF
TRBV19	.	TRBJ2-3	.	TGTGCCAGTAGTATAAGGGGGGCAGATACGCAGTATTTT	CASSIRGADTQYF
TRBV7-9	.	TRBJ2-4	.	TGTGCCAGCAGCTTAGCCCTAGCCAAAAACATTCAGTACTTC	CASSLALAKNIQYF
TRBV15	.	TRBJ2-2	.	TGTGCCACCAGCAGAGATCATGTCGGGGAGCTGTTTTTT	CATSRDHVGELFF
TRBV28	TRBD1	TRBJ2-1	.	TGTGCCAGCAGTTTTGCCAGGGGGCGGCACAATGAGCAGTTCTTC	CASSFARGRHNEQFF
TRBV19	TRBD1	TRBJ1-1	few	TGTGCCAGTAGAACCCGGCGGGACAGGGGTACTGAAGCTTTCTTT	CASRTRRDRGTEAFF
TRBV7-8	.	TRBJ1-6	.	TGTGCCAGCAGCTTAAAACGTCAGGGGTCTCATTCACCCCTCCACTTT	CASSLKRQGSHSPLHF
TRBV6-6	.	TRBJ1-2	few	TGTGCCAGCAGTTACGGGGGCTCAGGCGGCTACACCTTC	CASSYGGSGGYTF
TRBV25-1	.	TRBJ1-1	.	TGTGCCAGCAGTGAACAGGGGAGGCGGCAAACTGAAGCTTTCTTT	CASSEQGRRQTEAFF
TRBV19	.	TRBJ2-2	.	TGTGCCAGTAGTCCCGGGACTCGAACCGGGGAGCTGTTTTTT	CASSPGTRTGELFF
TRBV6-6	TRBD1	TRBJ1-1	.	TGTGCCAGCAGGGACGACAGGGACACTGAAGCTTTCTTT	CASRDDRDTEAFF